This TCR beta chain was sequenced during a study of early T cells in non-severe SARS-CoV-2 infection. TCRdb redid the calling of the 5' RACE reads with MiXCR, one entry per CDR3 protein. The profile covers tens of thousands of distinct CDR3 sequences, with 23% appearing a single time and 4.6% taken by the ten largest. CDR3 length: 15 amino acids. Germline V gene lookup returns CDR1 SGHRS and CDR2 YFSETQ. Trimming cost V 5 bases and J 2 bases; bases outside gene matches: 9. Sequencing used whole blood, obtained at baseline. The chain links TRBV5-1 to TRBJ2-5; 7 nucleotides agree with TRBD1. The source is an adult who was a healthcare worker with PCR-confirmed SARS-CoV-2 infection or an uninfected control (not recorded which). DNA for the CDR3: TGCGCCAGCAGTTACTCCGGGACAGCTCAAGAGACCCAGTACTTC. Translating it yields CASSYSGTAQETQYF.